A selection of T cell receptor beta chains follows, all from one sample in a study of PD-1 blockade in classical Hodgkin lymphoma. Sequencing used immunoSEQ multiplex PCR; TCRdb keeps in-frame clones, though not all of them. The sample lists about 43,000 clones; around three quarters were seen once. This specimen was peripheral blood mononuclear cells (PBMCs), taken before the second cycle of nivolumab. These receptors came from a human donor with classical Hodgkin lymphoma. Each CDR3 is given with its conserved first and last residue. Fields, in order: clone size, V gene, D gene, J gene, CDR3 protein, CDR3 DNA. A D gene is named only where the DNA matches it firmly. The listing skips clone size in some rows; elsewhere it reads once, few, many or a size class.

>.|TRBV29-1|.|TRBJ2-5
CSVLQGETQYF
TGCAGCGTGCTGCAGGGAGAGACCCAGTACTTC
>.|TRBV7-6|TRBD1|TRBJ1-1
CASSTTGGTEAFF
TGTGCCAGCAGCACGACAGGGGGCACTGAAGCTTTCTTT
>.|TRBV30|TRBD1|TRBJ1-4
CAGDRVNEKLFF
TGTGCCGGGGACAGGGTTAATGAAAAACTGTTTTTT
>.|TRBV7-9|TRBD1|TRBJ1-1
CASSKRQGPARNTEAFF
TGTGCCAGCAGCAAAAGACAGGGGCCAGCTCGGAACACTGAAGCTTTCTTT
>.|TRBV6-6|.|TRBJ2-4
CASSGNIQYF
TGTGCCAGCAGTGGAAACATTCAGTACTTC
>.|TRBV5-1|.|TRBJ1-2
CASSLAVRTAPGYTF
TGCGCCAGCAGCTTGGCCGTAAGGACAGCCCCCGGCTACACCTTC
>.|TRBV7-3|.|TRBJ2-7
CASSASGRGHHEQYF
TGTGCCAGCAGCGCCTCAGGCAGGGGCCACCACGAGCAGTACTTC
>.|TRBV9|.|TRBJ2-3
CASSRDSAPDTQYF
TGTGCCAGCAGCCGAGACAGCGCTCCAGATACGCAGTATTTT
>.|TRBV10-3|TRBD2|TRBJ2-1
CAIRPGLAVRNEQFF
TGTGCCATCAGGCCCGGACTAGCGGTCAGGAATGAGCAGTTCTTC
>.|TRBV11-2|TRBD1|TRBJ2-2
CASSPPPGQGDTGELFF
TGTGCCAGCAGCCCGCCCCCGGGACAGGGTGACACCGGGGAGCTGTTTTTT
>.|TRBV27|.|TRBJ1-2
CASSFLDRPGYTF
TGTGCCAGCAGTTTCCTGGACAGACCCGGCTACACCTTC
>.|TRBV6-5|.|TRBJ1-6
CASSSGGVFNSPLHF
TGTGCCAGCAGTTCCGGGGGGGTGTTTAATTCACCCCTCCACTTT
>.|TRBV5-1|.|TRBJ1-1
CASSLAGSMNTEAFF
TGCGCCAGCAGCTTGGCCGGGTCCATGAACACTGAAGCTTTCTTT
>.|TRBV18|.|TRBJ1-1
CASSPSSGGPNTEAFF
TGTGCCAGCTCACCGAGCTCTGGGGGACCGAACACTGAAGCTTTCTTT
>.|TRBV10-2|TRBD1|TRBJ2-1
CASRATGGSYNEQFF
TGCGCCAGCAGAGCAACAGGGGGCTCGTACAATGAGCAGTTCTTC
>.|TRBV6-5|.|TRBJ1-5
CASRRTDYSNQPQHF
TGTGCCAGCAGGCGGACAGACTATAGCAATCAGCCCCAGCATTTT
>.|TRBV19|TRBD2|TRBJ2-3
CASSSAGRSTDTQYF
TGTGCCAGTAGCTCGGCCGGGAGGAGCACAGATACGCAGTATTTT
>.|TRBV4-1|.|TRBJ2-3
CASSQEDSGTDTQYF
TGCGCCAGCAGCCAAGAGGATAGCGGCACAGATACGCAGTATTTT
>.|TRBV7-2|.|TRBJ1-1
CASSLGTGVVEAFF
TGTGCCAGCAGCTTAGGTACGGGCGTGGTTGAAGCTTTCTTT
>.|TRBV10-1|TRBD1|TRBJ1-6
CATEPQTGPSGIALHF
TGCGCCACCGAACCCCAGACAGGGCCGTCAGGTATTGCCCTCCACTTT
>.|TRBV6-5|.|TRBJ1-1
CASSYSTAMNTEAFF
TGTGCCAGCAGTTACTCGACGGCTATGAACACTGAAGCTTTCTTT
>.|TRBV5-1|TRBD1|TRBJ1-2
CASSLETGAGYGYTF
TGCGCCAGCAGCTTGGAGACAGGGGCGGGCTATGGCTACACCTTC
>few|TRBV5-4|.|TRBJ1-1
CASSLGPNTEAFF
TGTGCCAGCAGCTTAGGCCCGAACACTGAAGCTTTCTTT
>.|TRBV5-1|.|TRBJ2-1
CASSWKTGNEQFF
TGCGCCAGCAGCTGGAAAACAGGGAATGAGCAGTTCTTC
>.|TRBV9|TRBD1|TRBJ2-1
CASSYGQGRDNEQFF
TGTGCCAGCAGCTACGGACAGGGGCGGGACAATGAGCAGTTCTTC
>.|TRBV2|TRBD2|TRBJ2-1
CASSDSNGGGRTDEQFF
TGTGCCAGCAGTGACTCCAACGGGGGGGGCCGTACGGATGAGCAGTTCTTC
>.|TRBV6-1|.|TRBJ1-6
CASNTYSLGSPLHF
TGTGCCAGCAATACTTACAGCCTTGGGTCACCCCTCCACTTT
>.|TRBV29-1|TRBD1|TRBJ1-2
CSVGLDRGYTF
TGCAGCGTTGGATTGGACAGGGGCTACACCTTC
>once|TRBV7-7|.|TRBJ2-7
CASSLWTGDYEQYF
TGTGCTAGCAGCTTATGGACGGGAGATTACGAGCAGTACTTC
>.|TRBV7-2|.|TRBJ2-3
CASSLGVGRGNTDTQYF
TGTGCCAGCAGCTTAGGGGTAGGACGGGGGAACACAGATACGCAGTATTTT
>.|TRBV29-1|TRBD1|TRBJ1-3
CSVEPTGAGNTIYF
TGCAGCGTCGAGCCGACAGGGGCTGGAAACACCATATATTTT
>.|TRBV7-9|TRBD2|TRBJ2-7
CASSSPGRTSVRSYEQYF
TGTGCCAGCAGCTCCCCTGGCAGGACTAGCGTCCGCTCCTACGAGCAGTACTTC
>.|TRBV10-3|.|TRBJ1-2
CAISEKTEGAGYTF
TGTGCCATCAGTGAGAAGACAGAAGGGGCTGGCTACACCTTC
>.|TRBV4-3|.|TRBJ1-1
CASSQGFGMNTEAFF
TGCGCCAGCAGCCAAGGGTTTGGGATGAACACTGAAGCTTTCTTT
>.|TRBV27|.|TRBJ2-1
CASSLRSQPPYNEQFF
TGTGCCAGCAGTTTACGGTCCCAGCCTCCCTACAATGAGCAGTTCTTC
>.|TRBV18|.|TRBJ2-7
CASSPIGAGEQYF
TGTGCCAGCTCACCAATAGGGGCTGGCGAGCAGTACTTC
>.|TRBV4-1|TRBD2|TRBJ2-7
CASSQPSGGAYEQYF
TGCGCCAGCAGCCAACCTAGCGGGGGGGCCTACGAGCAGTACTTC
>once|TRBV9|.|TRBJ2-3
CASSSGTAPSTDTQYF
TGTGCCAGCAGCTCCGGGACTGCACCTAGCACAGATACGCAGTATTTT
>.|TRBV7-9|.|TRBJ2-2
CASSLLTGAANTGELFF
TGTGCCAGCAGTCTCCTAACTGGGGCGGCGAACACCGGGGAGCTGTTTTTT
>few|TRBV30|.|TRBJ1-4
CAWGNAGVEEKLFF
TGTGCCTGGGGAAATGCGGGGGTCGAAGAAAAACTGTTTTTT
>.|TRBV5-1|TRBD1|TRBJ1-2
CASSPGQVANYGYTF
TGCGCCAGCAGCCCCGGACAGGTCGCTAACTATGGCTACACCTTC
>.|TRBV9|TRBD1|TRBJ1-2
CASERQGVYGYTF
TGTGCCAGCGAGAGACAGGGGGTGTATGGCTACACCTTC
>.|TRBV6-5|.|TRBJ2-3
CASSRHPSTDTQYF
TGTGCCAGCAGTAGACATCCTAGCACAGATACGCAGTATTTT
>.|TRBV11-2|.|TRBJ2-2
CASSLNKPGELFF
TGTGCCAGCAGCTTAAATAAGCCCGGGGAGCTGTTTTTT
>.|TRBV23-1|.|TRBJ2-3
CASSQYPGRHADTQYF
TGCGCCAGCAGTCAATATCCGGGGCGTCACGCAGATACGCAGTATTTT
>.|TRBV30|.|TRBJ1-1
CAWSAGVGGATEAFF
TGTGCCTGGAGTGCAGGGGTTGGTGGGGCCACTGAAGCTTTCTTT
>.|TRBV5-1|TRBD1|TRBJ2-1
CASQTGTGADEQFF
TGCGCCAGCCAAACCGGGACAGGTGCGGATGAGCAGTTCTTC
>.|TRBV19|.|TRBJ2-3
CASTDDWAGDTQYF
TGTGCCAGTACTGACGACTGGGCCGGAGATACGCAGTATTTT
>.|TRBV19|.|TRBJ1-1
CASSIAVNTEAFF
TGTGCCAGTAGTATCGCAGTGAACACTGAAGCTTTCTTT
>.|TRBV28|.|TRBJ1-2
CASSFLSPGNSYTF
TGTGCCAGCAGTTTCCTTAGTCCTGGGAATAGCTACACCTTC
>.|TRBV4-3|.|TRBJ1-6
CASSQDLRGRF
TGCGCCAGCAGCCAAGATTTGCGTGGCAGATTT
>.|TRBV2|.|TRBJ1-1
CASSDYTEAFF
TGTGCCAGCAGTGACTATACTGAAGCTTTCTTT
>.|TRBV9|.|TRBJ1-5
CASSVAGFGNQPQHF
TGTGCCAGCAGCGTAGCAGGGTTTGGCAATCAGCCCCAGCATTTT